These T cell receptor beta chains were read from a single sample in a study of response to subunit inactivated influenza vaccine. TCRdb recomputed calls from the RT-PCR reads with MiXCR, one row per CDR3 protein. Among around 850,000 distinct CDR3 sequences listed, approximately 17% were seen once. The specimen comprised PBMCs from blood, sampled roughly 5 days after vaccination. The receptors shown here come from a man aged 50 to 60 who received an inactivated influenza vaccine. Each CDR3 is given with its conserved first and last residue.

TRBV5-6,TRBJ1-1,CASSLFLNTEAFF
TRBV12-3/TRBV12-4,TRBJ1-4,CASSVSGNEKLFF
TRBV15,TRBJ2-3,CATSRQTSDTDTQYF
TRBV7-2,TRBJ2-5,CASSEQLAGGRETQYF
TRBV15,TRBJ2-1,CATSSNFGLFF
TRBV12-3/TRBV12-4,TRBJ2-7,CASSSSRAAYEQYF
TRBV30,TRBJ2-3,CACPRGGTQYF
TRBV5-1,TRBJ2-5,CASSLEPFQETQYF
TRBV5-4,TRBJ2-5,CASSNRQETQYF
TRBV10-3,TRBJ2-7,CAIRDLTEQYF
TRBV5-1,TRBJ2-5,CASSLWGGETQYF
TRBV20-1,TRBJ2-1,CSARDGGGSYNEQFF
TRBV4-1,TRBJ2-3,CASSPRLAGIMKDTQYF
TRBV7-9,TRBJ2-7,CASSLLAGGEEQYF
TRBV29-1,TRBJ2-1,CSVEVRVNYNEQFF
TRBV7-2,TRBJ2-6,CASSYRGGTGANVLTF
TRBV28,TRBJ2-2,CASNSGAYTGELFF
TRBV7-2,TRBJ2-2,CASSVDRWDTGELFF
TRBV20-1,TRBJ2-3,CSARDHSDTQYF
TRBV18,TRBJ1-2,CASSPGAGNYGYTF
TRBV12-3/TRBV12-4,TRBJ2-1,CASSLLLMGEQFF
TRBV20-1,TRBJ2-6,CSAGTGWENGANVLTF
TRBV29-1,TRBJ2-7,CSVEQGNHEQYF
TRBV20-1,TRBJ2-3,CSARGLAGRSTDTQYF
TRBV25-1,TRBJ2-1,CASSEYRTGSYNEQFF
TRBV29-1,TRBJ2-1,CSAPAVLGTYNEQFF
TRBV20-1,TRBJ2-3,CSAFTGTGGSGRDSDTQYF
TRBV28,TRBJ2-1,CASRPGGRYSYNEQFF